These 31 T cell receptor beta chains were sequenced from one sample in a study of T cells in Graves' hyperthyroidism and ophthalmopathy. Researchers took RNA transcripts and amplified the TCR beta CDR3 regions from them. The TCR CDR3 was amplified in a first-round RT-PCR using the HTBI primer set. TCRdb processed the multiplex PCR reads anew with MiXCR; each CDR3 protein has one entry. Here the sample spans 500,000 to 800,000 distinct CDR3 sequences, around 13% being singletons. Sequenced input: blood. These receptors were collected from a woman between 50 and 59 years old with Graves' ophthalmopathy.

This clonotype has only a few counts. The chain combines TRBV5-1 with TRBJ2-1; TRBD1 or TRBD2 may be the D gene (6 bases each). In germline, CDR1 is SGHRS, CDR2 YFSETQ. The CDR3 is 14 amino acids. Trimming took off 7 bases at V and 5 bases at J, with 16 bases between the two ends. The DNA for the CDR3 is TGCGCCAGCTTTGACGGGGGCGTCGACAATGAGCAGTTCTTC. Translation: CASFDGGVDNEQFF.

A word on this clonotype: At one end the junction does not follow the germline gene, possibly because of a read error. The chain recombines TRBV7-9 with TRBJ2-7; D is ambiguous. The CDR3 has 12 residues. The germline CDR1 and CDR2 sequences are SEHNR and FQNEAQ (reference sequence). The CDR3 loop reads CASSLRLYVQYF. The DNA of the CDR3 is TGTGCCAGCAGCTTAAGGCTCTACGTGCAGTACTTC.

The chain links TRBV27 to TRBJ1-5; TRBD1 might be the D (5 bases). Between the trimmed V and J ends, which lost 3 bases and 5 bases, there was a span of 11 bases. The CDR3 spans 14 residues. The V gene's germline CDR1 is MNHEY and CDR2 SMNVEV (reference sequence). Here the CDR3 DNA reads TGTGCCAGCAGTTTTTTCCGGGGGGATCAGCCCCAGCATTTT. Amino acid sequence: CASSFFRGDQPQHF.

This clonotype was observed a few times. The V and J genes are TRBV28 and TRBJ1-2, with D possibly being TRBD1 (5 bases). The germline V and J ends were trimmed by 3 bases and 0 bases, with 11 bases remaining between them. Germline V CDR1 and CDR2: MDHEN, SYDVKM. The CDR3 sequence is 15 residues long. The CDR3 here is CASSLAGPSNYGYTF. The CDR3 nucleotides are TGTGCCAGCAGTTTGGCGGGGCCGTCTAACTATGGCTACACCTTC.

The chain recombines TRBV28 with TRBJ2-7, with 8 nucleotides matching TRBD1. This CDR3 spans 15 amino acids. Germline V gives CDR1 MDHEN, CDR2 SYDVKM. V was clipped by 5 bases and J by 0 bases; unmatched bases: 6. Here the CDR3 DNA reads TGTGCCAGCAGTCCGGGACAGGCTGACTCCTACGAGCAGTACTTC. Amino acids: CASSPGQADSYEQYF.

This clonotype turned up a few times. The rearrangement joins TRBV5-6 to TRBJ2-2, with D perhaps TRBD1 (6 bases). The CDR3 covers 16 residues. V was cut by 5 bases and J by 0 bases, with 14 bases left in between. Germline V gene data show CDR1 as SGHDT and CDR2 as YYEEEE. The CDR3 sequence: CASRPQGRPNTGELFF. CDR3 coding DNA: TGTGCCAGCAGACCACAGGGCAGACCGAACACCGGGGAGCTGTTTTTT.

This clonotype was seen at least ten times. CDR3 nucleotide sequence: TGCGCCAGCACTTCGATCGTGGGGAACTACTACGAGCAGTACTTC. Its protein is CASTSIVGNYYEQYF. The chain joins TRBV5-1 to TRBJ2-7; D is uncertain. Germline lookup yields CDR1 SGHRS and CDR2 YFSETQ. The CDR3 is 15 residues long. Trimming left V 6 bases short and J 3 bases short, with 19 bases between.

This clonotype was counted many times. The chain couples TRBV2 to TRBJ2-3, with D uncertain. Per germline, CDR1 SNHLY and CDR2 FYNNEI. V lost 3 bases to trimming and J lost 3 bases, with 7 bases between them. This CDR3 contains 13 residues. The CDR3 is CASSEGWTDTQYF. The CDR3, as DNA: TGTGCCAGCAGTGAGGGTTGGACAGATACGCAGTATTTT.

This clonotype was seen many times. The CDR3 sequence is CAWRETGDQSDTQYF. CDR3 DNA sequence: TGTGCCTGGAGGGAAACAGGGGATCAATCAGATACGCAGTATTTT. V gene TRBV30 combines with J gene TRBJ2-3, with 7 bases lining up with TRBD1. Looked up from germline, CDR1 is GTSNPN and CDR2 is SVGIG (reference sequence). With V trimmed by 3 bases and J by 4 bases, 10 bases remained unmatched. The CDR3 spans 15 residues. The full variable domain, with the rest looked up from reference TRBV30 and TRBJ2-3, is SQTIHQWPATLVQPVGSPLSLECTVEGTSNPNLYWYRQAAGRGLQLLFYSVGIGQISSEVPQNLSASRPQDRQFILSSKKLLLSDSGFYLCAWRETGDQSDTQYFGPGTRLTVL.

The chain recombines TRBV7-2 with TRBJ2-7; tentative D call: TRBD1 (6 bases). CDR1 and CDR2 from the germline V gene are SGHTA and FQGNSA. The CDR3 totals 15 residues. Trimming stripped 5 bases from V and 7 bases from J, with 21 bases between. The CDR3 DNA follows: TGTGCCAGCAGCACCAGGACAGCCTTCCTGGGAGAGCAGTACTTC. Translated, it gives CASSTRTAFLGEQYF.

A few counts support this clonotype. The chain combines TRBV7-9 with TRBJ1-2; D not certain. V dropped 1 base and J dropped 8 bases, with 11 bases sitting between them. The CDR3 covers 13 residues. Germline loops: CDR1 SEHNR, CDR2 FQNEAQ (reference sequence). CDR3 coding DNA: TGTGCCAGCAGCTTAGATCCGGGCATCGGCTACACCTTC. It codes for CASSLDPGIGYTF.

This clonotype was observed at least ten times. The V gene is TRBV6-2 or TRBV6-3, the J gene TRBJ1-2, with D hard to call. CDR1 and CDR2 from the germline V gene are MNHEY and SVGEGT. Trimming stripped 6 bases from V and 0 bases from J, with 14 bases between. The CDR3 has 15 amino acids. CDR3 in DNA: TGTGCCAGCAGACCAATCGACCGAACTAACTATGGCTACACCTTC. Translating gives CASRPIDRTNYGYTF.

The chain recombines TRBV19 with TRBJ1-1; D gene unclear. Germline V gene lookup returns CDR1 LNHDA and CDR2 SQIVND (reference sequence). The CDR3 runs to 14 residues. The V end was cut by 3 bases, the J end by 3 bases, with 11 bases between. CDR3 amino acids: CASSIWGTHTEAFF. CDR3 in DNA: TGTGCCAGTAGTATTTGGGGAACCCACACTGAAGCTTTCTTT.

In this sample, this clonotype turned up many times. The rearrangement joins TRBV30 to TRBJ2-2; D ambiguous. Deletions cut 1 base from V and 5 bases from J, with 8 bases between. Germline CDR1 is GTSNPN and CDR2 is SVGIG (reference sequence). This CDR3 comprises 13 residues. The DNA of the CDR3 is TGTGCCTGGAGTGACCTTGCGACCGGGGAGCTGTTTTTT. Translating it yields CAWSDLATGELFF.

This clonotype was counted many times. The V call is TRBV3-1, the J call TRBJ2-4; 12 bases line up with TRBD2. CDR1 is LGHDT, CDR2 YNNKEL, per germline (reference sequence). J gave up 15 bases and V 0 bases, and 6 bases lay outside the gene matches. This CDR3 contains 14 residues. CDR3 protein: CASSQDLGLAGRYF. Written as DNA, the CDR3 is TGTGCCAGCAGCCAAGATCTCGGACTAGCGGGAAGGTACTTC.

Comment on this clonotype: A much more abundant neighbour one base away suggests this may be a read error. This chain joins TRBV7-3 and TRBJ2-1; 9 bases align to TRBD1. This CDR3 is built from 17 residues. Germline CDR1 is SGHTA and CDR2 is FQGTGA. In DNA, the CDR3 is TGTGCCAGCAGCCCGAAAACGGGACAGGGAATATACAATGGGCAGTTCTTC. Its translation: CASSPKTGQGIYNGQFF. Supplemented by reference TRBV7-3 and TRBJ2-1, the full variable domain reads GAGVSQTPSNKVTEKGKYVELRCDPISGHTALYWYRQSLGQGPEFLIYFQGTGAADDSGLPNDRFFAVRPEGSVSTLKIQRTERGDSAVYLCASSPKTGQGIYNGQFFGPGTRLTVL.

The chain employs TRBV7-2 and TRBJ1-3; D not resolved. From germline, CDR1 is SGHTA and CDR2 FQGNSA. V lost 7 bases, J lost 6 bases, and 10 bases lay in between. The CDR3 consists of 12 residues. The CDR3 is CASTSWENTIYF. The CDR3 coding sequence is TGTGCCAGCACTAGCTGGGAAAACACCATATATTTT. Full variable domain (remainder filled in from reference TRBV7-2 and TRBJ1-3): GAGVSQSPSNKVTEKGKDVELRCDPISGHTALYWYRQSLGQGLEFLIYFQGNSAPDKSGLPSDRFSAERTGGSVSTLTIQRTQQEDSAVYLCASTSWENTIYFGEGSWLTVV.

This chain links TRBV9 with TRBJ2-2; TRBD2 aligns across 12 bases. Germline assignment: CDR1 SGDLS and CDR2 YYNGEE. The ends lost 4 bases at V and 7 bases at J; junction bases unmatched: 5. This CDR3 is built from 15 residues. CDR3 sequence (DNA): TGTGCCAGCAGCCAACTGACTAGCGGGAGCGGGGAGCTGTTTTTT. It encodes CASSQLTSGSGELFF.

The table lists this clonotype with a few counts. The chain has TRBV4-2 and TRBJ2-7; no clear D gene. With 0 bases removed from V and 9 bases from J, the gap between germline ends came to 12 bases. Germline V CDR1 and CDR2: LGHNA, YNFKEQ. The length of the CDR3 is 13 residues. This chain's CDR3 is CASSQDLERGQYF. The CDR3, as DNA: TGTGCCAGCAGCCAAGATCTGGAGCGAGGGCAGTACTTC.

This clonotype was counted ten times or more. The CDR3 loop reads CASSYSFRGGNTGELFF. For the CDR3, the DNA is TGTGCCAGCAGTTACTCGTTCAGGGGAGGAAACACCGGGGAGCTGTTTTTT. The chain recombines TRBV6-5 with TRBJ2-2; D may match TRBD1 or TRBD2 (6 bases each). CDR3 length: 17 residues. CDR1 is MNHEY and CDR2 is SVGAGI in the germline V gene. V shed 0 bases and J shed 2 bases, with 13 bases lying between them.

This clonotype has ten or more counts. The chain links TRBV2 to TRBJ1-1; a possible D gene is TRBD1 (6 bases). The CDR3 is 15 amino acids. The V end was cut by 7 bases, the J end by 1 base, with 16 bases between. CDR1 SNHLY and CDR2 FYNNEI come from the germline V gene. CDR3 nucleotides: TGTGCCAGCATCGGGAGGGTGGGACAGAACACTGAAGCTTTCTTT. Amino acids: CASIGRVGQNTEAFF.

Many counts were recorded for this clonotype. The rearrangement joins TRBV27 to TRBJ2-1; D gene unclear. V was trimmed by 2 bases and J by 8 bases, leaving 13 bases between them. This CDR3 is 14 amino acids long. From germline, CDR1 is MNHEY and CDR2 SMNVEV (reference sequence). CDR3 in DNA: TGTGCCAGCAGTTTAGGTTCCAGCATGGATGAGCAGTTCTTC. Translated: CASSLGSSMDEQFF.

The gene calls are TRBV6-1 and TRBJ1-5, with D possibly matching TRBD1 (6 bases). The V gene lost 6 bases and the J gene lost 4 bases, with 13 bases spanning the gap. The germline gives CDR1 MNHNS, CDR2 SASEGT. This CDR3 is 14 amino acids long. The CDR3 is CASRPRRGNQPQHF. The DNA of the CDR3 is TGTGCCAGCAGACCCCGAAGGGGGAATCAGCCCCAGCATTTT.

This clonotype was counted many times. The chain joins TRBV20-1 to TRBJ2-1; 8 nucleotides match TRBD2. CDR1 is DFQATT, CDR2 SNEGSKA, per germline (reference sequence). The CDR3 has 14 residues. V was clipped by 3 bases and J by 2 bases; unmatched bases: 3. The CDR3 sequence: CSASSAGAYNEQFF. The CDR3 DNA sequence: TGCAGTGCTAGTTCAGCGGGAGCCTACAATGAGCAGTTCTTC.

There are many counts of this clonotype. DNA of the CDR3: TGTGCCAGCAGCCAAGTCCCGAATCCAGTGAACACTGAAGCTTTCTTT. This translates into CASSQVPNPVNTEAFF. This chain joins TRBV13 and TRBJ1-1; D not certain. The CDR3 loop spans 16 amino acids. Germline V gene lookup returns CDR1 PRHDT and CDR2 FYEKMQ (reference sequence). V lost 5 bases, J lost 0 bases, and 16 bases lay in between.

The CDR3 region is CASSRTGLYGYTF. The DNA of the CDR3 is TGTGCCAGCAGCCGGACAGGACTCTATGGCTACACCTTC. J is TRBJ1-2 and V is TRBV14, with 7 bases fitting TRBD1. Germline values: CDR1 SGHDN, CDR2 FVKESK. CDR3 length: 13 residues. J was trimmed by 4 bases and V by 4 bases; bases with no gene match: 3. The full variable domain, in which reference TRBV14 and TRBJ1-2 provide the parts outside the CDR3, is EAGVTQFPSHSVIEKGQTVTLRCDPISGHDNLYWYRRVMGKEIKFLLHFVKESKQDESGMPNNRFLAERTGGTYSTLKVQPAELEDSGVYFCASSRTGLYGYTFGSGTRLTVV.

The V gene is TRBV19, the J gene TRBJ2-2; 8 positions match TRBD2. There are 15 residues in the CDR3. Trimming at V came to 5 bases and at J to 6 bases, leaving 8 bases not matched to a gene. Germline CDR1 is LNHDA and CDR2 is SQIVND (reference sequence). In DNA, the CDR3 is TGTGCCAGTAGTCCCTGGACTAGCTTGTCCGGGGAGCTGTTTTTT. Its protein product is CASSPWTSLSGELFF.

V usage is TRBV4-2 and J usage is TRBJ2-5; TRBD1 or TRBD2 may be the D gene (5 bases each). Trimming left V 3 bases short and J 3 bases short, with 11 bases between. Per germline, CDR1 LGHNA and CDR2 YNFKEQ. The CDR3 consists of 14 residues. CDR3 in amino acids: CASSQRGFKETQYF. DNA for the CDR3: TGTGCCAGCAGCCAGAGGGGCTTCAAAGAGACCCAGTACTTC.

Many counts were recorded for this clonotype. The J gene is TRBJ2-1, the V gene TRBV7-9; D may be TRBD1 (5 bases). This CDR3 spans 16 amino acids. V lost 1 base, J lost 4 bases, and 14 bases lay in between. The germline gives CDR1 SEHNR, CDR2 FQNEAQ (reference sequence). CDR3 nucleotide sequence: TGTGCCAGCAGCTTAGAGGGGTCCCAATTGTACAATGAGCAGTTCTTC. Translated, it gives CASSLEGSQLYNEQFF.

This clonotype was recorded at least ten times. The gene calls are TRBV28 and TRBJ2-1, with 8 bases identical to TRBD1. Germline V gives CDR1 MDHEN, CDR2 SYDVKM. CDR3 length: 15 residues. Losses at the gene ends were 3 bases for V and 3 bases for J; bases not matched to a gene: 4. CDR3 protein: CASSFAGGGYNEQFF. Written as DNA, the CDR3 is TGTGCCAGCAGTTTCGCAGGGGGCGGCTACAATGAGCAGTTCTTC. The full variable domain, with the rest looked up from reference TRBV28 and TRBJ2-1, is DVKVTQSSRYLVKRTGEKVFLECVQDMDHENMFWYRQDPGLGLRLIYFSYDVKMKEKGDIPEGYSVSREKKERFSLILESASTNQTSMYLCASSFAGGGYNEQFFGPGTRLTVL.

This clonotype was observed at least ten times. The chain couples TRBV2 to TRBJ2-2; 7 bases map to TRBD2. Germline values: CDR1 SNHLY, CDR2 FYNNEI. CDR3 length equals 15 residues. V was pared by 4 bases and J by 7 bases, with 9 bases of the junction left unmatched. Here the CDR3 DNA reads TGTGCCAGCAGTGTGGCGGGGGATCTAGGCGGGGAGCTGTTTTTT. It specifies CASSVAGDLGGELFF.